These T cell receptor beta chains were read from a single sample in a study of blood T cell repertoires in COVID-19. Produced via immunoSEQ multiplex PCR; TCRdb's table is partial and in-frame only. The repertoire holds about 210,000 clones, with around 83% as singletons. The sample comprised peripheral blood. The receptors here all came from a man in his forties who had recovered from COVID-19. Both conserved end residues are part of each CDR3. D genes are given only for firm matches. Size tells how often a clone was seen (once, few, many) or the class of an expanded clone, and some rows leave it out.

j_call: TRBJ2-1; d_call: TRBD2; v_call: TRBV5-1; clone_size: -; cdr3_aa: CASSLGLAGFYNEQFF; cdr3_nt: TGCGCCAGCAGCTTGGGGCTAGCGGGGTTCTACAATGAGCAGTTCTTC
j_call: TRBJ1-2; d_call: TRBD1; v_call: TRBV10-2; clone_size: -; cdr3_aa: CASRTGDYGYTF; cdr3_nt: TGCGCCAGCAGGACAGGGGACTATGGCTACACCTTC
j_call: TRBJ2-1; d_call: -; v_call: TRBV7-9; clone_size: -; cdr3_aa: CASSLRLVDEQFF; cdr3_nt: TGTGCCAGCAGCTTGCGCCTCGTCGATGAGCAGTTCTTC
j_call: TRBJ1-3; d_call: TRBD1; v_call: TRBV10-3; clone_size: -; cdr3_aa: CAISEPGTGPSGNTIYF; cdr3_nt: TGTGCCATCAGTGAGCCCGGGACAGGCCCCTCTGGAAACACCATATATTTT
j_call: TRBJ1-1; d_call: TRBD1; v_call: TRBV6-5; clone_size: -; cdr3_aa: CASTPGQGAAEAFF; cdr3_nt: TGTGCCAGCACCCCTGGACAGGGGGCGGCTGAAGCTTTCTTT
j_call: TRBJ1-2; d_call: -; v_call: TRBV6-2/TRBV6-3; clone_size: -; cdr3_aa: CASSVTGSYGYTF; cdr3_nt: TGTGCCAGCAGTGTTACAGGGAGCTATGGCTACACCTTC
j_call: TRBJ2-3; d_call: TRBD2; v_call: TRBV5-8; clone_size: -; cdr3_aa: CASSRILAGVTDTQYF; cdr3_nt: TGTGCCAGCAGCCGGATACTAGCGGGGGTTACAGATACGCAGTATTTT
j_call: TRBJ2-2; d_call: -; v_call: TRBV4-1; clone_size: -; cdr3_aa: CASSRRDTGELFF; cdr3_nt: TGCGCCAGCAGCCGGAGGGACACCGGGGAGCTGTTTTTT
j_call: TRBJ1-2; d_call: -; v_call: TRBV6-5; clone_size: -; cdr3_aa: CASSFDSADYGYTF; cdr3_nt: TGTGCCAGCAGTTTTGACAGCGCCGATTATGGCTACACCTTC
j_call: TRBJ2-1; d_call: TRBD2; v_call: TRBV9; clone_size: -; cdr3_aa: CASSGTGTSGDHSYNEQFF; cdr3_nt: TGTGCCAGCAGCGGAACCGGGACTAGCGGCGACCATAGCTACAATGAGCAGTTCTTC
j_call: TRBJ2-7; d_call: TRBD2; v_call: TRBV7-8; clone_size: -; cdr3_aa: CASGGRGGSYEQYF; cdr3_nt: TGTGCCAGCGGTGGGCGGGGGGGCTCCTACGAGCAGTACTTC
j_call: TRBJ1-1; d_call: TRBD1; v_call: TRBV6-1; clone_size: -; cdr3_aa: CASSESLGTVNTEAFF; cdr3_nt: TGTGCCAGCAGTGAAAGCCTCGGGACAGTTAACACTGAAGCTTTCTTT
j_call: TRBJ2-3; d_call: -; v_call: TRBV7-2; clone_size: once; cdr3_aa: CASSKDYTDTQYF; cdr3_nt: TGTGCCAGCAGCAAGGACTATACAGATACGCAGTATTTT
j_call: TRBJ2-2; d_call: TRBD1; v_call: TRBV10-1; clone_size: -; cdr3_aa: CASSGKPGQGSNTGELFF; cdr3_nt: TGCGCCAGCAGTGGGAAGCCGGGACAGGGTTCGAACACCGGGGAGCTGTTTTTT
j_call: TRBJ1-2; d_call: -; v_call: TRBV5-5; clone_size: few; cdr3_aa: CASSLLPEYGYTF; cdr3_nt: TGTGCCAGCAGCTTGCTCCCAGAATATGGCTACACCTTC
j_call: TRBJ2-3; d_call: TRBD2; v_call: TRBV6-2/TRBV6-3; clone_size: -; cdr3_aa: CASSPRPRLAVADTQYF; cdr3_nt: TGTGCCAGCAGCCCTAGACCCCGACTAGCGGTGGCAGATACGCAGTATTTT
j_call: TRBJ2-7; d_call: -; v_call: TRBV19; clone_size: -; cdr3_aa: CASSSTEAQSLYEQYF; cdr3_nt: TGTGCCAGTAGTTCGACCGAGGCGCAAAGTCTGTACGAGCAGTACTTC
j_call: TRBJ2-1; d_call: TRBD2; v_call: TRBV2; clone_size: -; cdr3_aa: CASSVGGRSYNEQFF; cdr3_nt: TGTGCCAGCAGTGTGGGCGGGAGGTCCTACAATGAGCAGTTCTTC
j_call: TRBJ2-5; d_call: TRBD1; v_call: TRBV5-1; clone_size: -; cdr3_aa: CASSHRDRVETQYF; cdr3_nt: TGCGCCAGCAGCCACCGGGACAGGGTGGAGACCCAGTACTTC
j_call: TRBJ1-3; d_call: -; v_call: TRBV2; clone_size: -; cdr3_aa: CASKGQSSGNTIYF; cdr3_nt: TGTGCCAGCAAGGGGCAGAGCTCTGGAAACACCATATATTTT
j_call: TRBJ2-2; d_call: TRBD1; v_call: TRBV11-2; clone_size: -; cdr3_aa: CASSLFRDSLTGELFF; cdr3_nt: TGTGCCAGCAGCTTATTCAGGGACAGCCTCACCGGGGAGCTGTTTTTT
j_call: TRBJ2-1; d_call: -; v_call: TRBV4-3; clone_size: -; cdr3_aa: CASSPLGSRVYNEQFF; cdr3_nt: TGCGCCAGCAGCCCCCTCGGGTCCAGGGTTTACAATGAGCAGTTCTTC
j_call: TRBJ1-3; d_call: -; v_call: TRBV5-1; clone_size: -; cdr3_aa: CASKEGGSGNTIYF; cdr3_nt: TGCGCCAGCAAGGAGGGAGGTTCTGGAAACACCATATATTTT
j_call: TRBJ1-4; d_call: TRBD1; v_call: TRBV9; clone_size: -; cdr3_aa: CASSADRVTEKLFF; cdr3_nt: TGTGCCAGCAGCGCGGACAGGGTCACCGAAAAACTGTTTTTT
j_call: TRBJ1-3; d_call: -; v_call: TRBV9; clone_size: -; cdr3_aa: CASSVGAEGGNTIYF; cdr3_nt: TGTGCCAGCAGCGTAGGTGCGGAGGGTGGAAACACCATATATTTT
j_call: TRBJ2-2; d_call: TRBD2; v_call: TRBV10-2; clone_size: -; cdr3_aa: CASSFGLAGAGELFF; cdr3_nt: TGCGCCAGCAGCTTCGGACTAGCGGGAGCCGGGGAGCTGTTTTTT
j_call: TRBJ1-2; d_call: TRBD1; v_call: TRBV25-1; clone_size: -; cdr3_aa: CASSNRDREYGYTF; cdr3_nt: TGTGCCAGCAGTAACCGGGACAGGGAATACGGCTACACCTTC
j_call: TRBJ2-7; d_call: -; v_call: TRBV6-2/TRBV6-3; clone_size: -; cdr3_aa: CASSWATPYEQYF; cdr3_nt: TGTGCCAGCAGTTGGGCCACCCCCTACGAGCAGTACTTC
j_call: TRBJ2-3; d_call: TRBD2; v_call: TRBV29-1; clone_size: -; cdr3_aa: CSVQRGGDTDTQYF; cdr3_nt: TGCAGCGTTCAGCGGGGGGGCGACACAGATACGCAGTATTTT
j_call: TRBJ2-4; d_call: -; v_call: TRBV6-1; clone_size: -; cdr3_aa: CASSELAESSKNIQYF; cdr3_nt: TGTGCCAGCAGTGAATTGGCAGAATCTTCCAAAAACATTCAGTACTTC
j_call: TRBJ2-7; d_call: TRBD2; v_call: TRBV30; clone_size: -; cdr3_aa: CACYRGTSVYEQYF; cdr3_nt: TGTGCCTGTTATCGGGGGACTAGCGTGTACGAGCAGTACTTC
j_call: TRBJ2-1; d_call: -; v_call: TRBV4-1; clone_size: -; cdr3_aa: CASSQGGSRDSRSSINEQFF; cdr3_nt: TGCGCCAGCAGCCAAGGGGGGAGCCGGGACTCCCGGTCCTCAATCAATGAGCAGTTCTTC
j_call: TRBJ2-1; d_call: TRBD2; v_call: TRBV7-9; clone_size: few; cdr3_aa: CASSSSGTSGYNEQFF; cdr3_nt: TGTGCCAGCAGCTCCTCCGGGACTAGCGGTTACAATGAGCAGTTCTTC
j_call: TRBJ1-1; d_call: TRBD1; v_call: TRBV5-6; clone_size: -; cdr3_aa: CASSLQGDSEAFF; cdr3_nt: TGTGCCAGCAGCCTTCAGGGGGACTCTGAAGCTTTCTTT
j_call: TRBJ1-1; d_call: TRBD1; v_call: TRBV18; clone_size: -; cdr3_aa: CASSPLDRQGAGAFF; cdr3_nt: TGTGCCAGCTCACCACTCGACAGACAGGGGGCTGGGGCTTTCTTT
j_call: TRBJ1-1; d_call: -; v_call: TRBV11-2; clone_size: -; cdr3_aa: CASSLGFGGQSVNTEAFF; cdr3_nt: TGTGCCAGCAGCTTAGGGTTCGGGGGGCAAAGTGTGAACACTGAAGCTTTCTTT
j_call: TRBJ2-2; d_call: TRBD2; v_call: TRBV9; clone_size: -; cdr3_aa: CASSAHPARGGATGELFF; cdr3_nt: TGTGCCAGCAGCGCCCACCCCGCCCGCGGGGGGGCTACCGGGGAGCTGTTTTTT
j_call: TRBJ2-2; d_call: -; v_call: TRBV25-1; clone_size: few; cdr3_aa: CASSEWAGYGGELFF; cdr3_nt: TGTGCCAGCAGTGAATGGGCGGGATACGGCGGGGAGCTGTTTTTT
j_call: TRBJ1-3; d_call: TRBD1; v_call: TRBV19; clone_size: -; cdr3_aa: CASRDRDRRNTIYF; cdr3_nt: TGTGCCAGTAGGGACCGGGACAGGAGAAACACCATATATTTT
j_call: TRBJ1-5; d_call: -; v_call: TRBV19; clone_size: -; cdr3_aa: CASSISGHTNQPQHF; cdr3_nt: TGTGCCAGTAGTATTTCGGGACACACAAATCAGCCCCAGCATTTT
j_call: TRBJ2-5; d_call: -; v_call: TRBV28; clone_size: once; cdr3_aa: CASSLRETQYF; cdr3_nt: TGTGCCAGCAGTTTACGGGAGACCCAGTACTTC
j_call: TRBJ1-2; d_call: -; v_call: TRBV24-1; clone_size: -; cdr3_aa: CATSNTGLGANYGYTF; cdr3_nt: TGTGCCACCAGTAATACAGGGCTGGGGGCTAACTATGGCTACACCTTC
j_call: TRBJ2-7; d_call: TRBD2; v_call: TRBV5-1; clone_size: -; cdr3_aa: CASSLIAGSYEQYF; cdr3_nt: TGCGCCAGCAGCTTAATAGCGGGGTCATACGAGCAGTACTTC
j_call: TRBJ2-7; d_call: -; v_call: TRBV20-1; clone_size: -; cdr3_aa: CSASRRAAVRIDEQYF; cdr3_nt: TGCAGTGCTAGTCGAAGAGCGGCCGTTCGCATCGACGAGCAGTACTTC
j_call: TRBJ2-3; d_call: TRBD2; v_call: TRBV19; clone_size: -; cdr3_aa: CASSVLAGDPTDTQYF; cdr3_nt: TGTGCCAGTAGTGTCCTAGCGGGAGACCCCACAGATACGCAGTATTTT
j_call: TRBJ1-5; d_call: -; v_call: TRBV7-2; clone_size: -; cdr3_aa: CASSLLGYSNQPQHF; cdr3_nt: TGTGCCAGCAGCCTCCTCGGGTATAGCAATCAGCCCCAGCATTTT